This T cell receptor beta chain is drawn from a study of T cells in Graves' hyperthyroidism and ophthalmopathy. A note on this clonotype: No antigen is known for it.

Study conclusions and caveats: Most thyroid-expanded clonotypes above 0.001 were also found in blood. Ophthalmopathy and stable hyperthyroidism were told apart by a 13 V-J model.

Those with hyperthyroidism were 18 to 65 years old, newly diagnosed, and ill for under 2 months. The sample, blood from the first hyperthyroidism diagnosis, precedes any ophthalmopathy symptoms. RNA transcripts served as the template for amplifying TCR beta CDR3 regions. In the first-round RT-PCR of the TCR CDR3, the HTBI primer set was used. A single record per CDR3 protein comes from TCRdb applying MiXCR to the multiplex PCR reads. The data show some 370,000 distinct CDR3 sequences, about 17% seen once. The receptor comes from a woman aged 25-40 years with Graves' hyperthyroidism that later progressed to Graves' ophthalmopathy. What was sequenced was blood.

CDR3 protein: CASSRHVTGIISNQPQHF. CDR3 DNA: TGCGCCAGCAGCCGACACGTAACAGGAATTATCAGCAATCAGCCCCAGCATTTT. This chain joins TRBV4-1 and TRBJ1-5; maybe TRBD1 (5 bases). The CDR3 covers 18 residues. CDR1 MGHRA and CDR2 YSYEKL come from the germline V gene. V was trimmed by 4 bases and J by 1 base, leaving 20 bases between them.